This is a list of T cell receptor beta chains from one sample in a study of CD8+CD57+ T cells in acquired aplastic anemia. TCRdb fed the reads into MiXCR, producing one record per CDR3 protein. The table includes 180,000 or so distinct CDR3 sequences, over 40% detected once. The sequenced material came from sorted CD4+, CD8+, or CD8+CD57+ T cells (not recorded which) from PBMCs. The receptors originated from a human donor with aplastic anemia. The CDR3 runs from the conserved cysteine through the conserved F or W. A D gene is named only where the DNA matches it firmly. Only part of the rows carry a size: once, few, many, or a class if the clone is expanded.

v_gene,abundance,j_gene,d_gene,CDR3aa,CDR3nt
TRBV18,NA,TRBJ2-2,NA,CASSPFTAGGLFF,TGTGCCAGCTCACCATTTACGGCCGGGGGGCTGTTTTTT
TRBV12-3/TRBV12-4,NA,TRBJ1-6,NA,CASSQTVLGLPLHF,TGTGCCAGCAGTCAAACAGTTTTAGGATTGCCCCTCCACTTT
TRBV10-3,once,TRBJ2-6,NA,CAISDSGANVLTF,TGTGCCATCAGTGATTCGGGGGCCAACGTCCTGACTTTC
TRBV2,NA,TRBJ1-3,NA,CASMIRDTIYF,TGTGCCAGCATGATCAGGGATACCATATATTTT
TRBV25-1,NA,TRBJ2-1,NA,CASSLGWRPAYNEQFF,TGTGCCAGCAGTTTAGGGTGGCGGCCGGCTTACAATGAGCAGTTCTTC
TRBV15,NA,TRBJ1-3,NA,CATSEGHGNTIYF,TGTGCCACCAGCGAAGGGCACGGGAACACCATATATTTT
TRBV9,NA,TRBJ2-1,NA,CASSVEAATGSKGQFF,TGTGCCAGCAGCGTAGAGGCGGCGACAGGCTCGAAGGGGCAGTTCTTC
TRBV20-1,NA,TRBJ1-6,NA,CSAPGISDNSPLHF,TGCAGTGCTCCCGGGATCTCGGATAATTCACCCCTCCACTTT
TRBV5-1,NA,TRBJ2-7,NA,CASSLGDNLYEQYF,TGCGCCAGCAGCTTGGGGGACAACCTCTACGAGCAGTACTTC
TRBV10-3,few,TRBJ2-1,NA,CAISDGGRSFSDNEQFF,TGTGCCATCAGTGATGGAGGCAGATCCTTTTCGGACAATGAGCAGTTCTTC
TRBV7-6,NA,TRBJ1-1,NA,CASSLSPDTEAFF,TGTGCCAGCAGCTTATCTCCAGACACTGAAGCTTTCTTT
TRBV7-8,few,TRBJ2-5,NA,CASSLVFVETQYF,TGTGCCAGCAGCTTAGTTTTCGTGGAGACCCAGTACTTC
TRBV29-1,few,TRBJ2-1,NA,CSGNPTWSNEQFF,TGCAGCGGGAACCCCACTTGGTCAAATGAGCAGTTCTTC
TRBV7-8,many,TRBJ1-2,NA,CASSPWDLYGYTF,TGTGCCAGCAGCCCTTGGGACCTCTATGGCTACACCTTC
TRBV29-1,NA,TRBJ2-7,NA,CSGPGAYEQYF,TGCAGCGGACCGGGGGCCTACGAGCAGTACTTC
TRBV27,NA,TRBJ1-2,NA,CASSLDRYYGYTF,TGTGCCAGCAGTTTAGACAGATACTATGGCTACACCTTC
TRBV7-9,once,TRBJ1-2,NA,CASSLVREDYGYTF,TGTGCCAGCAGCTTGGTGCGAGAGGACTATGGCTACACCTTC
TRBV4-3,NA,TRBJ2-1,TRBD1,CASSQDLGQGIDEQFF,TGCGCCAGCAGCCAAGATTTGGGACAGGGGATCGATGAGCAGTTCTTC
TRBV24-1,few,TRBJ1-1,NA,CATSDFPNTEAFF,TGTGCCACCAGTGATTTCCCAAACACTGAAGCTTTCTTT
TRBV28,NA,TRBJ2-1,NA,CASSRSGAYNEQFF,TGTGCCAGCAGTCGTTCCGGGGCGTACAATGAGCAGTTCTTC
TRBV25-1,once,TRBJ2-5,NA,CASSSRDYQETQYF,TGTGCCAGCAGTAGCCGGGATTACCAAGAGACCCAGTACTTC
TRBV7-2,many,TRBJ1-2,NA,CASSLEMGGYTF,TGTGCCAGCAGCTTAGAGATGGGGGGCTACACCTTC
TRBV28,few,TRBJ2-5,NA,CASSLLNEGETQYF,TGTGCCAGCAGTTTACTAAACGAGGGAGAGACCCAGTACTTC
TRBV24-1,NA,TRBJ1-2,TRBD1,CASSLRGTGAHYGSTF,TGTGCCAGCAGCTTAAGAGGGACAGGGGCTCACTATGGCTCCACCTTC
TRBV20-1,many,TRBJ2-7,TRBD2,CNARGLAGGSLYF,TGCAATGCTAGAGGACTAGCGGGAGGCAGCCTGTACTTC
TRBV6-1,many,TRBJ2-7,NA,CASTDAGRGSSYEQYF,TGTGCCAGCACCGACGCCGGGCGCGGAAGCTCCTACGAGCAGTACTTC
TRBV6-1,few,TRBJ2-1,NA,CASAGRAGYNEQFF,TGTGCCAGCGCGGGACGGGCCGGATACAATGAGCAGTTCTTC
TRBV5-6,NA,TRBJ2-3,TRBD1,CASSLGQGVTTQYF,TGTGCCAGCAGCTTGGGACAGGGGGTGACTACGCAGTATTTT
TRBV20-1,NA,TRBJ2-3,TRBD2,CSADTSGRAVRTQYF,TGCAGTGCTGACACGAGCGGGAGGGCCGTTCGTACGCAGTATTTT
TRBV28,NA,TRBJ2-7,NA,CASSLGGSTSYEQYF,TGTGCCAGCAGTTTAGGGGGTAGCACCTCCTACGAGCAGTACTTC
TRBV28,many,TRBJ2-7,NA,CASSFGAYEQYF,TGTGCCAGCAGTTTTGGAGCGTACGAGCAGTACTTC
TRBV7-2,many,TRBJ1-6,NA,CASSENVRSPLHF,TGTGCCAGCAGCGAGAATGTTCGGTCACCCCTCCACTTT
TRBV29-1,NA,TRBJ2-5,TRBD1,CSVGQGAETQYF,TGCAGCGTTGGACAGGGGGCTGAGACCCAGTACTTC
TRBV20-1,NA,TRBJ2-2,TRBD2,CSAREAGGPAGELFF,TGCAGTGCTAGAGAAGCGGGAGGGCCCGCCGGGGAGCTGTTTTTT
TRBV9,many,TRBJ2-1,NA,CASSVAQYNEQFF,TGTGCCAGCAGCGTAGCCCAGTACAATGAGCAGTTCTTC
TRBV6-5,NA,TRBJ2-7,NA,CASTSLIDSTHHF,TGTGCCAGCACTTCCCTCATTGACAGTACACATCACTTC
TRBV6-1,many,TRBJ2-5,NA,CASRNPRTPWAETQYF,TGTGCCAGCAGGAATCCTAGGACCCCCTGGGCAGAGACCCAGTACTTC
TRBV20-1,NA,TRBJ2-3,TRBD1,CSASRQGAGGDTQYF,TGCAGTGCTAGTAGACAGGGGGCAGGGGGAGATACGCAGTATTTT
TRBV19,NA,TRBJ1-2,NA,CASSATYRRGYGYTF,TGTGCCAGTAGTGCCACCTATCGGAGGGGCTATGGCTACACCTTC
TRBV4-1,many,TRBJ2-7,TRBD2,CASSHVMSGTSGYEQYF,TGCGCCAGCAGCCACGTTATGAGTGGGACTAGCGGCTACGAGCAGTACTTC
TRBV24-1,few,TRBJ1-6,NA,CATSDPAEVTYNSPLHF,TGTGCCACCAGTGATCCCGCGGAGGTTACGTATAATTCACCCCTCCACTTT
TRBV12-3/TRBV12-4,NA,TRBJ2-7,TRBD1,CASSRQGALRSEQYF,TGTGCCAGCAGTCGGCAGGGGGCGCTTCGGTCCGAGCAGTACTTC
TRBV10-3,few,TRBJ2-5,NA,CAISESEGSQETQYF,TGTGCCATCAGTGAGTCGGAGGGGAGCCAAGAGACCCAGTACTTC
TRBV2,NA,TRBJ2-5,TRBD1,CASTGTERGTQYF,TGTGCCAGCACCGGGACAGAACGAGGGACCCAGTACTTC
TRBV6-2/TRBV6-3,NA,TRBJ2-1,NA,CASSSEAYNEQFF,TGTGCCAGCAGTTCCGAGGCCTACAATGAGCAGTTCTTC
TRBV7-2,many,TRBJ1-5,NA,CASSLGGFNQPQHF,TGTGCCAGCAGCCTGGGGGGTTTCAATCAGCCCCAGCATTTT
TRBV10-3,many,TRBJ1-1,TRBD1,CAISRQGVGTEAFF,TGTGCCATCAGTCGACAGGGAGTGGGTACTGAAGCTTTCTTT
TRBV7-9,NA,TRBJ1-2,NA,CASSSEQGNGYTF,TGTGCCAGCAGCTCCGAGCAGGGGAATGGCTACACCTTC
TRBV9,NA,TRBJ2-1,TRBD2,CASSVTSGVDEQFF,TGTGCCAGCAGCGTGACTAGCGGGGTAGATGAGCAGTTCTTC
TRBV9,many,TRBJ2-7,NA,CASSVVGSGSYEQYF,TGTGCCAGCAGCGTAGTTGGGAGTGGATCCTACGAGCAGTACTTC
TRBV9,many,TRBJ2-7,TRBD1,CASSSRRTGGFYEQYF,TGTGCCAGCAGCTCCCGTCGGACAGGGGGTTTTTACGAGCAGTACTTC
TRBV2,many,TRBJ2-1,TRBD2,CASSAGGGINEQFF,TGTGCCAGCAGCGCTGGCGGGGGGATAAATGAGCAGTTCTTC
TRBV24-1,NA,TRBJ2-5,NA,CATSDVPGPQETQYF,TGTGCCACCAGTGATGTGCCGGGGCCACAAGAGACCCAGTACTTC
TRBV5-1,many,TRBJ2-3,TRBD2,CASSKRERGTDTQYF,TGCGCCAGTAGCAAGCGGGAGAGGGGCACAGATACGCAGTATTTT
TRBV20-1,few,TRBJ1-6,NA,CSARADSNSPLHF,TGCAGTGCTAGAGCTGACAGTAATTCACCCCTCCACTTT
TRBV29-1,few,TRBJ2-3,NA,CSVGDGSKSTQYF,TGCAGCGTTGGGGACGGGTCCAAGTCTACGCAGTATTTT
TRBV5-1,many,TRBJ2-3,TRBD2,CASSRLAGRTDTQYF,TGCGCCAGCAGCCGACTAGCGGGACGCACAGATACGCAGTATTTT
TRBV3-1,NA,TRBJ2-5,TRBD2,CASSPRGGQYNSETQYF,TGTGCCAGCAGCCCCCGGGGGGGGCAATACAATTCGGAGACCCAGTACTTC
TRBV5-4,many,TRBJ2-7,TRBD2,CASSLARGGGYEQYF,TGTGCCAGCAGCTTGGCCCGGGGGGGGGGATACGAGCAGTACTTC
TRBV18,NA,TRBJ1-1,NA,CASSPLSVGGNTEAFF,TGTGCCAGCTCACCACTCTCGGTGGGGGGGAACACCGAAGCTTTCTTT